This TCR beta chain was documented in a study of blood T cell repertoires in COVID-19. Study context: Samples taken during acute and convalescent COVID-19 were collected in the United States, Italy and Spain.

In the original processing: The assay estimated nucleated cells by amplifying reference gene primers. Repertoires were generated with immunoSEQ multiplex PCR, while TCRdb's copy carries only in-frame clones and drops some. V, J and clone size are those of that table, while D and trimming were read from the DNA. The sample has roughly 55,000 clones, roughly 91% seen once; the top ten hold about 6.7%. The CDR3 loop spans 15 amino acids. V dropped 4 bases and J dropped 2; count of bases not matched to a gene: 9. The germline V gene has CDR1 SGDLS and CDR2 YYNGEE. This chain uses TRBV9 with TRBJ2-7, with 7 bases matching TRBD2. The clonotype comes from a man aged 50-60 years with active COVID-19. The sequenced sample was peripheral blood. CDR3: CASSPSGAHPYEQYF. CDR3 sequence (DNA): TGTGCCAGCAGCCCAAGCGGGGCCCACCCCTACGAGCAGTACTTC. The complete variable domain, with remaining parts taken from reference TRBV9 and TRBJ2-7, reads DSGVTQTPKHLITATGQRVTLRCSPRSGDLSVYWYQQSLDQGLQFLIQYYNGEERAKGNILERFSAQQFPDLHSELNLSSLELGDSALYFCASSPSGAHPYEQYFGPGTRLTVT.